Below, 23 T cell receptor beta chains from the same sample are listed, as sequenced in a study of tumor-infiltrating lymphocytes in primary liver carcinoma. A primer matching the constant region was used to make TCR beta cDNA from approximately 500 ng of total RNA. For TCR beta, libraries were produced by three nested multiplex PCR rounds using slightly modified ARM-PCR. A C-beta reverse primer was combined with TRBV1-TRBV30 forward primers in the first two PCR rounds, and each round had roughly 9 cycles. TCRdb re-analysed the multiplex PCR reads in MiXCR, keeping a single row per CDR3 protein. The sample holds 90,000 to 150,000 distinct CDR3 sequences; around two thirds are singletons and the top ten take about a tenth. Co-extraction of RNA and DNA was performed on about 18-30 mg of unsorted bulk tissue. Sequencing was performed on liver tumor tissue from sampling region 1. The subset was: tumor region T1, superior pole. The receptors originated from an older woman with primary liver carcinoma and hepatitis B virus infection.

This clonotype was observed at least ten times. This rearrangement joins TRBV14 to TRBJ1-2; TRBD1 might be the D (6 bases). The CDR3 has 13 amino acids. In germline, CDR1 is SGHDN, CDR2 FVKESK. Trimming stripped 5 bases from V and 8 bases from J, with 15 bases between. CDR3 DNA: TGTGCCAGCAGCGACATAAACAGGGCGGGCTACACCTTC. Its translation is CASSDINRAGYTF.

Remarks on this clonotype: A read error may be the cause here, since a much bigger clone is one base away. The rearrangement links TRBV29-1 to TRBJ2-1; the match to TRBD2 covers 7 bases. CDR1 and CDR2 from the germline V gene are SQVTM and ANQGSEA. The CDR3 extends over 15 amino acids. The trim removed 7 bases at V and 4 bases at J, leaving 13 bases unmatched. Here the CDR3 reads CSAKGTSVRYNEQFF. DNA for the CDR3: TGCAGCGCCAAGGGTACTAGCGTGAGGTACAATGAGCAGTTCTTC.

CDR3 region: CASSFEGTLNTEAFF. The CDR3 DNA reads as TGTGCCAGCAGCTTCGAAGGGACCCTGAACACTGAAGCTTTCTTT. V and J are TRBV11-2 and TRBJ1-1; weak D call: TRBD1 (5 bases). V lost 3 bases to trimming and J lost 0 bases, with 11 bases between them. The germline CDR1 and CDR2 sequences are SGHAT and FQNNGV. This CDR3 has 15 amino acids.

The sample holds many counts of this clonotype. The chain carries TRBV7-8 and TRBJ2-7, with TRBD2 matching over 10 bases. The V gene end was trimmed by 1 base and the J gene end by 5 bases; junction bases not matched to a gene: 5. The CDR3 consists of 15 residues. Germline CDR1 is SGHVS and CDR2 is FQNEAQ. In DNA form, the CDR3 reads TGTGCCAGCAGCTTAGAACTAGCGGGGTACAACGAGCAGTACTTC. It yields the protein CASSLELAGYNEQYF.

This rearrangement joins TRBV4-1 to TRBJ2-7; no clear D gene. The V end lost 0 bases, the J end lost 3 bases, and 12 bases lay between the germline ends. Germline assignment: CDR1 MGHRA and CDR2 YSYEKL. This CDR3 is 15 amino acids long. Here the CDR3 reads CASSQDSSPVYEQYF. In DNA form, the CDR3 reads TGCGCCAGCAGCCAAGATTCGTCCCCCGTCTACGAGCAGTACTTC.

For this clonotype: Compared with germline, one end of the junction differs, possibly owing to a read error. V gene TRBV11-2 combines with J gene TRBJ2-5, with TRBD2 matching over 9 bases. CDR1 and CDR2 from the germline V gene are SGHAT and FQNNGV. The CDR3 length is 16 residues. The CDR3 coding sequence is TGTGCCAGCATCTTATATGCTAGCGGGAAGGAGGAGACCAAGTACTTC. Protein sequence: CASILYASGKEETKYF.

This clonotype was observed a handful of times. The J gene is TRBJ1-5, the V gene TRBV28; D is uncertain. With 7 bases removed from V and 2 bases from J, the gap between germline ends came to 15 bases. The CDR3 consists of 15 residues. In germline, CDR1 is MDHEN, CDR2 SYDVKM. CDR3 nucleotides: TGTGCCAGCACCCCAAATGGTGAGGGCAATCAGCCCCAGCATTTT. Protein product: CASTPNGEGNQPQHF.

This clonotype appeared a few times. The chain links TRBV28 to TRBJ1-2; TRBD1 matches at 8 bases. The trim removed 4 bases at V and 4 bases at J, leaving 5 bases unmatched. Germline CDR1 reads MDHEN; CDR2 reads SYDVKM. The CDR3 runs to 14 residues. The DNA for the CDR3 is TGTGCCAGCAGTTACGCCGGGACAGGCTATGGCTACACCTTC. This gives the protein CASSYAGTGYGYTF.

Note on this clonotype: Mismatch with germline at one junction end may stem from a read error. The CDR3 sequence: CVSSDPGTGFTEGFF. CDR3 DNA sequence: TGTGTCAGCAGCGATCCCGGGACAGGGTTCACTGAAGGTTTCTTT. V gene TRBV28 combines with J gene TRBJ1-1, with TRBD1 identical over 9 bases. CDR3 size: 15 residues. Per germline, CDR1 MDHEN and CDR2 SYDVKM.

About this clonotype itself: Likely a read error: the CDR3 ends without its conserved phenylalanine or tryptophan. J is TRBJ2-7 and V is TRBV11-2; tentative D call: TRBD2 (5 bases). The CDR3 sequence is 14 residues long. CDR1 is SGHAT, CDR2 FQNNGV, per germline. The V end lost 5 bases, the J end lost 4 bases, and 15 bases lay between the germline ends. The CDR3 DNA follows: TGTGCCAGCAGCCCCCCAGCGCAGCGGTACGAGCAGTACTTA. Its translation: CASSPPAQRYEQYL.

Note on this clonotype: A much larger clone differs by one base, so this may be a read error. V gene TRBV30 combines with J gene TRBJ2-3; 9 nucleotides line up with TRBD2. The V and J ends lost 2 bases and 4 bases, in that order; junction bases with no gene match: 4. The CDR3 totals 14 residues. In germline, CDR1 is GTSNPN, CDR2 SVGIG (reference sequence). This CDR3 is CAWSNGLASDTQYF. DNA for the CDR3: TGTGCCTGGAGTAATGGACTAGCGTCAGATACGCAGTATTTT.

The chain is built from TRBV11-2 and TRBJ2-7; D is unresolved. CDR3 length: 13 amino acids. Germline V gene lookup returns CDR1 SGHAT and CDR2 FQNNGV. The V gene lost 5 bases and the J gene lost 2 bases, with 10 bases spanning the gap. CDR3 DNA: TGTGCCAGCAGCGCCACTGGGACCTACGAGCAGTACTTC. It codes for CASSATGTYEQYF.

The V gene is TRBV24-1, the J gene TRBJ2-5; the D gene is possibly TRBD1 (6 bases). V shed 3 bases and J shed 4 bases, with 14 bases lying between them. From germline, CDR1 is KGHDR and CDR2 SFDVKD. There are 15 residues in the CDR3. The CDR3 region has the DNA TGTGCCACCAGTGATGGGGACACCCCGGGAGAGACCCAGTACTTC. This codes for CATSDGDTPGETQYF.

There are many counts of this clonotype. The CDR3 DNA is TGTGCCAGCAGCCAGACAGGGTACGCCTACAATGAGCAGTTCTTC. Translating it yields CASSQTGYAYNEQFF. V gene TRBV14 combines with J gene TRBJ2-1, with 7 bases that match TRBD1. CDR3 size: 15 residues. In germline, CDR1 is SGHDN, CDR2 FVKESK. Losses at the gene ends were 3 bases for V and 2 bases for J; bases not matched to a gene: 4.

A word on this clonotype: No conserved phenylalanine or tryptophan ends this CDR3, so it is likely a read error. This chain links TRBV29-1 with TRBJ2-3; D is tentatively TRBD1 or TRBD2 (5 bases each). V was trimmed by 1 base and J by 0 bases, leaving 20 bases between them. The CDR3 is 18 amino acids. Germline V gives CDR1 SQVTM, CDR2 ANQGSEA. CDR3: CSVEALGSVGVSTDTQYS. CDR3 bases: TGCAGCGTTGAAGCGTTGGGCAGTGTGGGGGTGAGCACAGATACGCAGTATTCT.

As concerns this clonotype: Germline and junction disagree at one end, which may indicate a read error. The chain couples TRBV10-3 to TRBJ1-2; 7 bases align to TRBD1. The germline gives CDR1 ENHRY, CDR2 SYGVKD. CDR3 length: 12 residues. The CDR3 loop is CTISDRQGNYTF. The CDR3 DNA sequence: TGTACCATCAGTGATAGACAGGGTAACTACACCTTC.

About this clonotype itself: A single base separates this from a much larger clone, so it may be a read error. The rearrangement links TRBV7-9 to TRBJ2-5; no reliable D call. The CDR3 runs 15 residues. CDR1 is SEHNR, CDR2 FQNEAQ, per germline (reference sequence). V lost 1 base and J 5 bases, leaving 14 bases between the germline ends. The CDR3 here is CASSLEHGVKETQYF. CDR3 DNA sequence: TGTGCCAGCAGCTTAGAACATGGTGTGAAGGAGACCCAGTACTTC.

With regard to this clonotype: A junction boundary mismatches the germline segment, possibly from a read error. This chain's CDR3 is CASSLTGLAGGGTDTQYF. The CDR3 coding sequence is TGTGCCAGTAGCCTCACGGGACTAGCGGGAGGGGGTACAGATACACAGTATTTT. The chain couples TRBV11-2 to TRBJ2-3, with 16 bases identical to TRBD2. CDR3 length: 18 amino acids. The germline gives CDR1 SGHAT, CDR2 FQNNGV.

This clonotype was counted many times. CDR3 nucleotide sequence: TGTGCCAGCAGTGAAGCGCATGGACAGGTCCTCCAGGGCTACACCTTC. This codes for CASSEAHGQVLQGYTF. The chain employs TRBV6-1 and TRBJ1-2; 7 bases agree with TRBD1. With V trimmed by 0 bases and J by 8 bases, 12 bases remained unmatched. The CDR3 consists of 16 residues. In germline, CDR1 is MNHNS, CDR2 SASEGT.

Regarding this clonotype: This may be a read error, as it is one base from a much larger clone. The rearrangement uses TRBV4-1 and TRBJ1-2, with 8 positions matching TRBD1. The V segment lost 0 bases and the J segment 8 bases; nucleotides outside the gene matches: 11. Germline V gene lookup returns CDR1 MGHRA and CDR2 YSYEKL. CDR3 length equals 16 residues. The CDR3, as DNA: TGCGCCAGCAGCCAAGATCCTGGACAGGGTTCGAAAGGCTACACCTTC. Translation: CASSQDPGQGSKGYTF.

To note about this clonotype: One end of the junction does not line up with germline, which may come from a read error. This chain uses TRBV11-2 with TRBJ2-1; D is unclear. This CDR3 is built from 16 residues. Germline V gene sequence: CDR1 SGHAT, CDR2 FQNNGV. The CDR3 protein is CASSFRADSSYNEQSF. The CDR3 bases are TGTGCCAGTAGCTTCCGGGCGGATAGCTCCTACAATGAGCAGTCCTTC.

This chain uses TRBV6-5 with TRBJ1-5; TRBD1 agrees at 8 bases. V shed 9 bases and J 1 base; nucleotides not matched to a gene: 8. Germline lookup yields CDR1 MNHEY and CDR2 SVGAGI. This CDR3 is built from 15 residues. CDR3 protein: CASRGQGPSNQPQHF. The CDR3 coding sequence is TGTGCCAGTAGAGGACAGGGTCCAAGCAATCAGCCCCAGCATTTT.

As regards this clonotype: One base away lies a much larger clone, so this may be a sequencing read error. The chain carries TRBV4-1 and TRBJ1-3; 8 bases fit TRBD1. The CDR3 totals 15 residues. Germline CDR1 is MGHRA and CDR2 is YSYEKL. The CDR3 DNA follows: TGCGCCAGCAGCCTCCTCCCGGGGACAGGAAACATCATATATTTT. Translation gives CASSLLPGTGNIIYF.